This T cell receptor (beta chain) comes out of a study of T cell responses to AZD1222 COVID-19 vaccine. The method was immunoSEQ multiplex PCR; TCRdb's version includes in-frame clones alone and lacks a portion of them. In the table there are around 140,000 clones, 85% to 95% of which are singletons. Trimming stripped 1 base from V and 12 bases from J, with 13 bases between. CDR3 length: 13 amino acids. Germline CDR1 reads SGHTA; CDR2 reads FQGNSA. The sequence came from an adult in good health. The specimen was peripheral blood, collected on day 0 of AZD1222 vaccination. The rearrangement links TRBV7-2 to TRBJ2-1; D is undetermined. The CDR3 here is CASSLDWAGWQFF. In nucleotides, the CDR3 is TGTGCCAGCAGCTTAGATTGGGCCGGGTGGCAGTTCTTC. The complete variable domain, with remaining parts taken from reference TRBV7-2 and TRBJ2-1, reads GAGVSQSPSNKVTEKGKDVELRCDPISGHTALYWYRQSLGQGLEFLIYFQGNSAPDKSGLPSDRFSAERTGGSVSTLTIQRTQQEDSAVYLCASSLDWAGWQFFGPGTRLTVL.